This T cell receptor beta chain was captured in a study of blood T cells in healthy people across ages. Study results and limitations: When set beside aged donors, long-lived donors presented more naive CD4+ cells and higher diversity. With age, beta diversity per million T cells declined roughly linearly, significantly by about 40. Diversity estimates from one million T cells were considered underestimates.

Germline loops: CDR1 SSHAT, CDR2 FNYEAQ (reference sequence). The CDR3 runs 14 residues. V lost 5 bases, J lost 10 bases, and 18 bases lay in between. About this clonotype itself: The antigen is undetermined.

The use of a sample-barcoded 5' primer and a J-beta primer mix characterized a second PCR of about 7 to 12 cycles. All samples yielded 2.5 million or more CDR3-containing paired-end reads. TCRdb analysed the 5' RACE reads with MiXCR anew, one entry per CDR3 protein. Here the sample spans around 800,000 distinct CDR3 sequences, approximately 65% being singletons. This TCR derives from a man younger than 40 in good health. The chain recombines TRBV7-7 with TRBJ2-1, with D perhaps matching TRBD2 (5 bases). Sequencing was carried out using blood. The CDR3 DNA follows: TGTGCCAGCAGCCCATGGACGGGGTTCGGGGAGCAGTTCTTC. Translated: CASSPWTGFGEQFF.